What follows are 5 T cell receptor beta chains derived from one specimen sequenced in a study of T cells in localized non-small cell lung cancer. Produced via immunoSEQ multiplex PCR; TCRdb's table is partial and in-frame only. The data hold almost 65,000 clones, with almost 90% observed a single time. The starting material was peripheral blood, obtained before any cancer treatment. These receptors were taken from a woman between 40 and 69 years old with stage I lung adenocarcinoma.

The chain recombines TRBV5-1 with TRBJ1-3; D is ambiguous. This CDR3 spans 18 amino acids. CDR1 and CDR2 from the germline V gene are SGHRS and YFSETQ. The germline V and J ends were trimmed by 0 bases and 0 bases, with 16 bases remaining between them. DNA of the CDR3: TGCGCCAGCAGCTTGGGCTCAGTAAACCCGAACTCTGGAAACACCATATATTTT. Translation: CASSLGSVNPNSGNTIYF.

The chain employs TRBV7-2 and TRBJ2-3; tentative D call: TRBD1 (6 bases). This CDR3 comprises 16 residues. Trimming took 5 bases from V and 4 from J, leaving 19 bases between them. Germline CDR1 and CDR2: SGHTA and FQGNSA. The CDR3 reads CASSPRLGGSADTQYF. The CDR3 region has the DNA TGTGCCAGCAGCCCCCGATTAGGGGGTAGCGCAGATACGCAGTATTTT.

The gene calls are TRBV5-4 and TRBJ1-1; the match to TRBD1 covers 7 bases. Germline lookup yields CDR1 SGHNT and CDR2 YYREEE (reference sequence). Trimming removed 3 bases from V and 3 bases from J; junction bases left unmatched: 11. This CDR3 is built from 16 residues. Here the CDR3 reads CASSWGVTGTYTEAFF. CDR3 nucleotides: TGTGCCAGCAGCTGGGGGGTGACAGGGACCTACACTGAAGCTTTCTTT.

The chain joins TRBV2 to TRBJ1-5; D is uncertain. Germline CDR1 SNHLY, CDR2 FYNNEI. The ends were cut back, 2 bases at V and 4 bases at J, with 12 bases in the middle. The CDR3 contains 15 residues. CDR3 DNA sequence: TGTGCCAGCAGTGAATTTTTAGACGGAAATCAGCCCCAGCATTTT. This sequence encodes CASSEFLDGNQPQHF.

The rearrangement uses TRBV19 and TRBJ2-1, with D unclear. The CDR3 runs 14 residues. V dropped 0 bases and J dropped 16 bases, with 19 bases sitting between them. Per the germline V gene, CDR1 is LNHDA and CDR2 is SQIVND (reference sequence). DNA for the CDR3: TGTGCCAGTAGTATAGATTGGGGAAATTTGGCGGTATTCTTC. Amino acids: CASSIDWGNLAVFF.